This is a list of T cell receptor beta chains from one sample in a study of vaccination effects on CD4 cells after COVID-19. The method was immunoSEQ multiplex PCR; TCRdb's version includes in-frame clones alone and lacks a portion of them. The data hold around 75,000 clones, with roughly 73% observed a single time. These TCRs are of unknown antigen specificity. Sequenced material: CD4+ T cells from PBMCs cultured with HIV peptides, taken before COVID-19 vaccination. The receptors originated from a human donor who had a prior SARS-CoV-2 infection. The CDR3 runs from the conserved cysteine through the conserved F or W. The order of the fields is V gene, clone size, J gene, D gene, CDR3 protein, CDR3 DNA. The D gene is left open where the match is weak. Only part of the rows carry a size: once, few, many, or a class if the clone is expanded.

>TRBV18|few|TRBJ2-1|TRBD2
CASSPPSGISYNEQFF
TGTGCCAGCTCACCACCAAGCGGGATTTCCTACAATGAGCAGTTCTTC
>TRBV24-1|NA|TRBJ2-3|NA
CATSQGQDTQYF
TGTGCCACCAGTCAGGGTCAAGATACGCAGTATTTT
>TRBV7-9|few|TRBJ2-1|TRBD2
CARGAGDNWDEQFF
TGTGCCAGAGGAGCGGGAGACAACTGGGATGAGCAGTTCTTC
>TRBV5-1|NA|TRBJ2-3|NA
CASSLTGTIGGDTQYF
TGCGCCAGCAGCTTGACGGGGACCATCGGTGGAGATACGCAGTATTTT
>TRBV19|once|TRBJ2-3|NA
CASSIVAAADTQYF
TGTGCCAGTAGTATTGTGGCGGCTGCGGATACGCAGTATTTT
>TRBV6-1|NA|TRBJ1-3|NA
CASSDASGSGNTIYF
TGTGCCAGCAGTGATGCCTCCGGTTCTGGAAACACCATATATTTT
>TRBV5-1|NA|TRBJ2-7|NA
CASSLALTTYEQYF
TGCGCCAGCAGTTTGGCCTTAACTACCTACGAGCAGTACTTC
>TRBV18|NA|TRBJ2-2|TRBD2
CASSPSLAGGANTGELFF
TGTGCCAGCTCACCAAGCCTAGCGGGAGGGGCGAACACCGGGGAGCTGTTTTTT
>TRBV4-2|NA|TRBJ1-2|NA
CASSQDWTVSYGYTF
TGTGCCAGCAGCCAAGATTGGACAGTCAGCTATGGCTACACCTTC
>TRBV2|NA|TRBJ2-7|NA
CASSGGLRTYEQYF
TGTGCCAGCAGTGGGGGACTTCGAACCTACGAGCAGTACTTC
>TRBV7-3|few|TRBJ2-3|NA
CASSFMPTDTQYF
TGTGCCAGCAGCTTTATGCCCACAGATACGCAGTATTTT
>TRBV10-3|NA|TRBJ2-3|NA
CAISGLRVQGSGTDTQYF
TGTGCCATCAGTGGTTTGCGGGTTCAAGGCTCGGGCACAGATACGCAGTATTTT
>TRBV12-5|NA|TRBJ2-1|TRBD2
CASGAELAGTYNEQFF
TGTGCTAGTGGTGCTGAACTAGCGGGGACCTACAATGAGCAGTTCTTC
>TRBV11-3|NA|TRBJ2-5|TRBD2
CASSSGLAGLETQYF
TGTGCCAGCAGTTCCGGACTAGCGGGATTGGAGACCCAGTACTTC
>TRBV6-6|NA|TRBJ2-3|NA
CASNLPPSDTQYF
TGTGCCAGCAACCTACCCCCGTCAGATACGCAGTATTTT
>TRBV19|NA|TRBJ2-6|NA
CASNSGANVLTF
TGTGCCAGCAACTCTGGGGCCAACGTCCTGACTTTC
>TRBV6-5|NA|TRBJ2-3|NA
CASSYSGDTLNTQYF
TGTGCCAGCAGTTACTCAGGGGACACACTAAATACGCAGTATTTT
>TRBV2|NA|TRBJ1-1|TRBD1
CASSPGGWLGEAFF
TGTGCCAGCAGCCCAGGGGGGTGGCTAGGTGAAGCTTTCTTT
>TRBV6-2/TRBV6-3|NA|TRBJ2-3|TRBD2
CASSTPSGGAWGTQYF
TGTGCCAGCAGTACCCCTAGCGGGGGGGCCTGGGGTACGCAGTATTTT
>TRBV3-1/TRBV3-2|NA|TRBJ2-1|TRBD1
CASSQGTGWDEQFF
TGTGCCAGCAGCCAAGGGACAGGATGGGATGAGCAGTTCTTC
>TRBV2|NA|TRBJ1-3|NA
CASSEFTRGNTIYF
TGTGCCAGCAGTGAATTTACAAGAGGAAACACCATATATTTT
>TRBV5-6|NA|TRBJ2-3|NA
CASSEVGRQSTDTQYF
TGTGCCAGCAGCGAGGTGGGGAGACAGAGCACAGATACGCAGTATTTT
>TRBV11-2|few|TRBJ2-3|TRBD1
CASRSRGRTGYTDTQYF
TGTGCCAGCAGGTCTAGGGGGCGGACAGGGTACACAGATACGCAGTATTTT
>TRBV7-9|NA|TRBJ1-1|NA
CATREGVNTEAFF
TGTGCCACCAGGGAGGGGGTAAACACTGAAGCTTTCTTT
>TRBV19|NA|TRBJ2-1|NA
CASSAALSSYNEQFF
TGTGCCAGTAGTGCGGCGTTGAGCTCCTACAATGAGCAGTTCTTC
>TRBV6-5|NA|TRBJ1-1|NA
CASSWIKNTEAFF
TGTGCCAGCAGTTGGATCAAGAACACTGAAGCTTTCTTT
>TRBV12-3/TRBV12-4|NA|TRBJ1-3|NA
CASSFRAGNTIYF
TGTGCCAGCAGTTTCAGGGCTGGAAACACCATATATTTT
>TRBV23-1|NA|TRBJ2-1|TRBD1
CASIHSKQGKGNEQFF
TGCGCCAGCATCCATTCCAAACAGGGGAAAGGCAATGAGCAGTTCTTC
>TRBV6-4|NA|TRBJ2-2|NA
CASSEHSFTGELFF
TGTGCCAGCAGTGAACACAGTTTTACCGGGGAGCTGTTTTTT
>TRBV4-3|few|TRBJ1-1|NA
CASSHVRGMNTEAFF
TGCGCCAGCAGCCATGTTAGGGGTATGAACACTGAAGCTTTCTTT
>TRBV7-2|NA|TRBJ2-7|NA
CASSLDRGSFYEQYF
TGTGCCAGCAGCTTGGACCGGGGGTCCTTCTACGAGCAGTACTTC
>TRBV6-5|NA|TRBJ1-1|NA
CASSYRGYTEAFF
TGTGCCAGCAGTTATAGGGGGTACACTGAAGCTTTCTTT
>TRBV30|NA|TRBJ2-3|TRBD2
CAWIQFGRGGVDTQYF
TGTGCCTGGATTCAGTTTGGGAGGGGCGGGGTCGATACGCAGTATTTT
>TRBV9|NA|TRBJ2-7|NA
CASSGKAEPYEQYF
TGTGCCAGCAGTGGGAAAGCGGAACCCTACGAGCAGTACTTC
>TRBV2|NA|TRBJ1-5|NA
CASSRARQPQHF
TGTGCCAGCAGCCGCGCGAGGCAGCCCCAGCATTTT
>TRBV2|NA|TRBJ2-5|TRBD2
CASSGGREGGAQYF
TGTGCCAGCAGTGGAGGACGGGAGGGTGGGGCCCAGTACTTC
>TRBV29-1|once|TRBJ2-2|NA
CSVIQGSFSGELFF
TGCAGCGTTATACAAGGGTCGTTCTCCGGGGAGCTGTTTTTT
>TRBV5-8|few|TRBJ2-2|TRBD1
CASSMYRGQNTGELFF
TGTGCCAGCAGCATGTACAGGGGGCAGAACACCGGGGAGCTGTTTTTT
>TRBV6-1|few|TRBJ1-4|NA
CASSDLGPIFF
TGTGCCAGCAGTGATCTGGGACCAATTTTTTTT
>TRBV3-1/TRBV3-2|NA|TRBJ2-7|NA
CASSQELMDGGSTEQYF
TGTGCCAGCAGCCAAGAACTCATGGACGGAGGTTCGACCGAGCAGTACTTC
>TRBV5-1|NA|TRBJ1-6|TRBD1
CASSPGQGLDPLHF
TGCGCCAGCAGCCCGGGACAGGGGTTGGATCCCCTCCACTTT
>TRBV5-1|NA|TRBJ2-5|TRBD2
CASSLAGGNQETQYF
TGCGCCAGCAGTCTAGCGGGGGGAAACCAAGAGACCCAGTACTTC